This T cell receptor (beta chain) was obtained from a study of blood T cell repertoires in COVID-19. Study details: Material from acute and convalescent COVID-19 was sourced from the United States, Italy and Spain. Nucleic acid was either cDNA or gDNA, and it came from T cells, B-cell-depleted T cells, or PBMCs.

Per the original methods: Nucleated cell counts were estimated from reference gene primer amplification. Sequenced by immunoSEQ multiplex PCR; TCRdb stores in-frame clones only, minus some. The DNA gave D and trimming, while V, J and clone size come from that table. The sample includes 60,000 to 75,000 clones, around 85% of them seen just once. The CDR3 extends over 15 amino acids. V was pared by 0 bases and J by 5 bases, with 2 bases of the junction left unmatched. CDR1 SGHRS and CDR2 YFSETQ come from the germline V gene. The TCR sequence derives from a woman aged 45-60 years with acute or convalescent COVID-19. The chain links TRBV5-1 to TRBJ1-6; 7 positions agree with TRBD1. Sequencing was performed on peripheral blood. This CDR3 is CASSLGQGDNSPLHF. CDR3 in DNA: TGCGCCAGCAGCTTGGGACAGGGAGATAATTCACCCCTCCACTTT.